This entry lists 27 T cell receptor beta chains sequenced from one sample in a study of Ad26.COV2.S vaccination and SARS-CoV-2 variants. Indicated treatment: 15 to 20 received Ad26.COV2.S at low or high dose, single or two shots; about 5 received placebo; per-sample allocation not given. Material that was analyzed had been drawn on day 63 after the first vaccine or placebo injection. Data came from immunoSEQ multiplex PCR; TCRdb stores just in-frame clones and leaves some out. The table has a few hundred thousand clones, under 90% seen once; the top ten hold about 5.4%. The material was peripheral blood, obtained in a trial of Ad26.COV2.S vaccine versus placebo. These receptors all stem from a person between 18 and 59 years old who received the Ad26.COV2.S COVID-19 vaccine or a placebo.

CDR3: CASSRRLYEQYV. As DNA, the CDR3 is TGTGCCAGCAGCCGTCGGTTGTACGAGCAGTACGTC. The chain has TRBV28 and TRBJ2-7; D remains unclear. CDR3 length: 12 amino acids. The V gene lost 6 bases and the J gene lost 4 bases, with 10 bases spanning the gap. CDR1 MDHEN and CDR2 SYDVKM come from the germline V gene.

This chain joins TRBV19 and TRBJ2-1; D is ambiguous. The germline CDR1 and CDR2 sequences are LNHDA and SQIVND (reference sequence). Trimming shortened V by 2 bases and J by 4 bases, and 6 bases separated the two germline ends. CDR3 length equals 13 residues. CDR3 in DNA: TGTGCCAGTAGTATAAACCTTTACAATGAGCAGTTCTTC. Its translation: CASSINLYNEQFF.

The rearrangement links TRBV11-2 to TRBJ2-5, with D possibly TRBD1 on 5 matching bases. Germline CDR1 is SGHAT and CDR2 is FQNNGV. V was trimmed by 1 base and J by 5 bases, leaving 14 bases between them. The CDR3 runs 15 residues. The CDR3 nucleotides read TGTGCCAGCAGCTTAGGAGGACAAGAGGCGGAGACCCAGTACTTC. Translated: CASSLGGQEAETQYF.

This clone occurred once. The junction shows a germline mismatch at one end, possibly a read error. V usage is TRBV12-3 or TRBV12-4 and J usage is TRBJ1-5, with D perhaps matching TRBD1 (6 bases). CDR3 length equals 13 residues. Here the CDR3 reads CASSSSDRPLRRF. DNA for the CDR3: TGTGCCAGCAGTTCCTCTGACAGGCCCCTTCGTAGATTT.

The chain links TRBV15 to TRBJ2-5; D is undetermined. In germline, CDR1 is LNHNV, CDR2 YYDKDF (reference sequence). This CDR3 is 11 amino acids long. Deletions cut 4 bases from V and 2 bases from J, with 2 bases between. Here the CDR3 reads CATSKQETQYF. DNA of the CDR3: TGTGCCACCAGCAAACAAGAGACCCAGTACTTC. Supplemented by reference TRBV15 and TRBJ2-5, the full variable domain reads DAMVIQNPRYQVTQFGKPVTLSCSQTLNHNVMYWYQQKSSQAPKLLFHYYDKDFNNEADTPDNFQSRRPNTSFCFLDIRSPGLGDTAMYLCATSKQETQYFGPGTRLLVL.

The CDR3 DNA reads as TGTGCCAGCAGCCCCCAGGAATTCTATGGCTACACCTTC. Protein product: CASSPQEFYGYTF. V is TRBV7-2 and J is TRBJ1-2; no clear D. Germline-derived CDR1 and CDR2 are SGHTA and FQGNSA. The CDR3 runs 13 residues. Trimming cost V 5 bases and J 4 bases, with 11 bases left between them. Looking up the rest from reference TRBV7-2 and TRBJ1-2 gives the full variable domain: GAGVSQSPSNKVTEKGKDVELRCDPISGHTALYWYRQSLGQGLEFLIYFQGNSAPDKSGLPSDRFSAERTGGSVSTLTIQRTQQEDSAVYLCASSPQEFYGYTFGSGTRLTVV.

CDR3 nucleotide sequence: TGTGCCAGCAGAACTAGCGGAACAGATACGCAGTATTTT. Protein product: CASRTSGTDTQYF. The chain employs TRBV2 and TRBJ2-3, with 8 bases lining up with TRBD2. The CDR3 extends over 13 amino acids. J was trimmed by 3 bases and V by 6 bases; bases with no gene match: 2. Germline V CDR1 and CDR2: SNHLY, FYNNEI.

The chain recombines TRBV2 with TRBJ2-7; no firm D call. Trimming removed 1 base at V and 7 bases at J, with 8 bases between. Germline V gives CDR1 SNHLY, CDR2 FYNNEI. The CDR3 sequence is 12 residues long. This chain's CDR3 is CASSEGRTEQYV. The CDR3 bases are TGTGCCAGCAGTGAAGGAAGGACGGAGCAGTACGTC.

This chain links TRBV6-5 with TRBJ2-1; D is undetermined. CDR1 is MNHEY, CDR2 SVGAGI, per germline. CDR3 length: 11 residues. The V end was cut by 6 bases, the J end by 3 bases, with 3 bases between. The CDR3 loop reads CASRSYNEQFF. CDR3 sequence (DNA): TGTGCCAGCAGAAGCTACAATGAGCAGTTCTTC.

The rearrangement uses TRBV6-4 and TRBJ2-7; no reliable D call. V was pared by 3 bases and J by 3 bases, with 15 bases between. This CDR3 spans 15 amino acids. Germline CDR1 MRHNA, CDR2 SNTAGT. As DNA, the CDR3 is TGTGCCAGCAGTGAAGCCCCCACAGCTAGCTACGAGCAGTACTTC. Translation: CASSEAPTASYEQYF.

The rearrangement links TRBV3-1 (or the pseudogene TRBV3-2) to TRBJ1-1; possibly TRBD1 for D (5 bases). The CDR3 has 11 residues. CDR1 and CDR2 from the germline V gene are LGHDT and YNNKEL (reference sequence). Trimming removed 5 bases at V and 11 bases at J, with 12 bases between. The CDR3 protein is CASSSQGTAFF. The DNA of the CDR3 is TGTGCCAGCAGCTCTCAGGGTACGGCTTTCTTT.

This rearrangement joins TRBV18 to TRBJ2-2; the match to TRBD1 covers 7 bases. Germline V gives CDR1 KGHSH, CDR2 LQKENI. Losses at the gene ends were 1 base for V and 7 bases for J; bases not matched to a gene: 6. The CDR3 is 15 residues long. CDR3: CASSPLDRSYGELFF. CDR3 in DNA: TGTGCCAGCTCACCACTGGACAGGTCTTACGGGGAGCTGTTTTTT.

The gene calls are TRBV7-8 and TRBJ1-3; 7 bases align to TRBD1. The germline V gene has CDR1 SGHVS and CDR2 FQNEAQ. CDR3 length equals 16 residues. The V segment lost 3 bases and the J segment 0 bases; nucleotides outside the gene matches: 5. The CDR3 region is CASSFAGGLSGNTIYF. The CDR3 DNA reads TGTGCCAGCAGCTTCGCAGGGGGTCTCTCTGGAAACACCATATATTTT.

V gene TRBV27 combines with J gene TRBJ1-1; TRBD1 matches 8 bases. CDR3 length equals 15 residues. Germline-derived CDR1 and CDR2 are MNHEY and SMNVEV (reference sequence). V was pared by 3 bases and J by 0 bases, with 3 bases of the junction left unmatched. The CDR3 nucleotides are TGTGCCAGCAGTTTCCTGGGACAGGTGAACACTGAAGCTTTCTTT. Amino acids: CASSFLGQVNTEAFF.

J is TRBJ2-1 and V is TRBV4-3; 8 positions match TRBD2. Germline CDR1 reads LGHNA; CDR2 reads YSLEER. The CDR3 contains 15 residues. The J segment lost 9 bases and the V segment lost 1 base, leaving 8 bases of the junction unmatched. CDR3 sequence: CASSQVPGGAAEQFF. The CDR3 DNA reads TGCGCCAGCAGCCAAGTCCCGGGGGGGGCCGCTGAGCAGTTCTTC.

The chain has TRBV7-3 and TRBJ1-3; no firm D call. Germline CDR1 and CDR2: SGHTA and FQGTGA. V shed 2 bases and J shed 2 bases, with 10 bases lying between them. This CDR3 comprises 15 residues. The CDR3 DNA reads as TGTGCCAGCAGCTTAGACCTTGCAGCTGGAAACACCATATATTTT. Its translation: CASSLDLAAGNTIYF.

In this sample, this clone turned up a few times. The CDR3 sequence: CASSSRGEPMETQYF. The CDR3 DNA reads TGTGCCAGCAGTTCGCGGGGGGAACCTATGGAGACCCAGTACTTC. The chain employs TRBV6-2 or TRBV6-3 and TRBJ2-5; 8 nucleotides agree with TRBD2. This CDR3 contains 15 residues. Germline values: CDR1 MNHEY, CDR2 SVGEGT. V was clipped by 4 bases and J by 5 bases; unmatched bases: 9.

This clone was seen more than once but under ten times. The CDR3 DNA reads as TGCGCCAGCAGCCAAGATCCGGCGACGATAAGGGGAAACACTGAAGCTTTCTTT. This encodes CASSQDPATIRGNTEAFF. This chain links TRBV4-3 with TRBJ1-1; D is possibly TRBD1 (5 bases). With 0 bases removed from V and 2 bases from J, the gap between germline ends came to 19 bases. The CDR3 is made up of 18 amino acids. From germline, CDR1 is LGHNA and CDR2 YSLEER.

The CDR3 DNA is TGTGCCAGCAGCGTAGCGGGCGGGATATACAATGAGCAGTTCTTC. This gives the protein CASSVAGGIYNEQFF. The gene calls are TRBV9 and TRBJ2-1, with D possibly matching TRBD2 (6 bases). The CDR3 covers 15 residues. V shed 0 bases and J shed 4 bases, with 11 bases lying between them. Germline V gene data show CDR1 as SGDLS and CDR2 as YYNGEE.

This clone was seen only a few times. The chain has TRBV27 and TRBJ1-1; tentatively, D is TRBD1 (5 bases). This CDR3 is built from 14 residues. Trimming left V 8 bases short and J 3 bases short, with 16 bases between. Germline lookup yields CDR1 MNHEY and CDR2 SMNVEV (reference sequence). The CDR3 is CASGAVYGDTEAFF. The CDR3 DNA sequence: TGTGCCAGCGGGGCGGTTTATGGGGACACTGAAGCTTTCTTT.

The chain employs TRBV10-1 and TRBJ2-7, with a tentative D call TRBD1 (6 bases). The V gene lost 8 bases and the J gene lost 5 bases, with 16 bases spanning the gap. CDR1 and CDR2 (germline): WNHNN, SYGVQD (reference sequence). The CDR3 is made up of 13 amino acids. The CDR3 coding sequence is TGCGCCAGCCAACAGGCCCCAGGGGACGAGCAGTACTTC. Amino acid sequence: CASQQAPGDEQYF.

This chain's CDR3 is CATSPGSNSPLHF. CDR3 DNA sequence: TGTGCCACCTCGCCCGGGAGTAATTCACCCCTCCACTTT. The chain has TRBV3-1 (or the pseudogene TRBV3-2) and TRBJ1-6; D uncertain. Germline V lookup: CDR1 LGHDT, CDR2 YNNKEL (reference sequence). The CDR3 is made up of 13 amino acids. Trimming cost V 10 bases and J 6 bases, with 13 bases left between them.

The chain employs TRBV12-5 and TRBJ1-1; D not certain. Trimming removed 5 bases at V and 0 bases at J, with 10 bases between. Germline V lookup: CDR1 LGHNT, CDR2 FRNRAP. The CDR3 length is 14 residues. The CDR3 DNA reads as TGTGCTAGTGGTCCCGACATAATGAACACTGAAGCTTTCTTT. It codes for CASGPDIMNTEAFF. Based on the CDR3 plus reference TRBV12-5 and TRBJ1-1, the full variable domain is DARVTQTPRHKVTEMGQEVTMRCQPILGHNTVFWYRQTMMQGLELLAYFRNRAPLDDSGMPKDRFSAEMPDATLATLKIQPSEPRDSAVYFCASGPDIMNTEAFFGQGTRLTVV.

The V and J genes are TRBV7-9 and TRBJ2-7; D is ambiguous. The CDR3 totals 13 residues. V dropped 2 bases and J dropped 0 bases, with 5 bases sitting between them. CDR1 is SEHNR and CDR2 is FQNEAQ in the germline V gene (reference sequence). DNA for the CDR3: TGTGCCAGCAGCTTATACAGCTCCTACGAGCAGTACGTC. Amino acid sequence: CASSLYSSYEQYV.

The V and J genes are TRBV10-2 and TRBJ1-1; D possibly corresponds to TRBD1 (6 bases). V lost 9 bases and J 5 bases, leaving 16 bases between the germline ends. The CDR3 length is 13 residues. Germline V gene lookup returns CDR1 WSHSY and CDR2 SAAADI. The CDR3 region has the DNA TGCGCCAGTTACAGGGAGGTTTGGACTGAAGCTTTCTTT. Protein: CASYREVWTEAFF.

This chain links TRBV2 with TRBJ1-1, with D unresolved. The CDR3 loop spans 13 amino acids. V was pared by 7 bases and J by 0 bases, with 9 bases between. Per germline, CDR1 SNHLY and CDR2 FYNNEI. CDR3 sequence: CASNGQMNTEAFF. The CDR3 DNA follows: TGTGCCAGCAATGGGCAGATGAACACTGAAGCTTTCTTT.

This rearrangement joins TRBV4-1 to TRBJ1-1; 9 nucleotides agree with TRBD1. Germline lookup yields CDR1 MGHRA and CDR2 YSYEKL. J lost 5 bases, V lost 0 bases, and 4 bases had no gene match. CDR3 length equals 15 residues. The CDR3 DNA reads TGCGCCAGCAGCCAAGAAGACAGGGGGATAACTGAAGCTTTCTTT. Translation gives CASSQEDRGITEAFF.